Below, 32 T cell receptor beta chains from the same sample are listed, as sequenced in a study of identical twins. TCRdb processed the 5' RACE reads anew with MiXCR; each CDR3 protein has one entry. The sample has 200,000 to 250,000 distinct CDR3 sequences; more than 9% are singletons. Sequencing was done on a sample of memory T cells sorted from blood. The source is a man aged 45-65 years in good health.

Ten or more counts support this clonotype. The chain carries TRBV2 and TRBJ2-7, with D possibly matching TRBD1 (6 bases). CDR1 SNHLY and CDR2 FYNNEI come from the germline V gene. The length of the CDR3 is 14 residues. V gave up 6 bases and J gave up 1 base, with 13 bases separating them. The CDR3 loop is CASSLQGLSYEQYF. The CDR3 region has the DNA TGTGCCAGCAGCTTACAGGGTCTTTCCTACGAGCAGTACTTC.

This clonotype was recorded a few times. The chain links TRBV6-1 to TRBJ2-1, with D possibly TRBD1 on 6 matching bases. This CDR3 is 12 amino acids long. Per germline, CDR1 MNHNS and CDR2 SASEGT. Trimming shortened V by 5 bases and J by 7 bases, and 9 bases separated the two germline ends. The CDR3, as DNA: TGTGCCAGCAGTAACCAGGGGAATGAGCAGTTCTTC. This encodes CASSNQGNEQFF.

The sample holds many counts of this clonotype. The chain uses TRBV28 and TRBJ1-2; no definite D call. Trimming pared 10 bases from V and 10 bases from J, leaving 22 bases between. The CDR3 has 13 amino acids. Germline V gene lookup returns CDR1 MDHEN and CDR2 SYDVKM. The CDR3 bases are TGTGCCACCCAAGACCCTCTGAACTTAGTCTACACCTTC. It encodes CATQDPLNLVYTF.

This clonotype was recorded at least ten times. The chain has TRBV7-2 and TRBJ2-5; the D is unclear. Per the germline V gene, CDR1 is SGHTA and CDR2 is FQGNSA. Trimming left V 4 bases short and J 3 bases short, with 21 bases between. The CDR3 runs 17 residues. CDR3 sequence reads: CASSYGPGNLLKETQYF. The CDR3 region has the DNA TGTGCCAGCAGCTACGGACCCGGAAATCTACTGAAAGAGACCCAGTACTTC.

This clonotype came up a few times. The rearrangement links TRBV12-5 to TRBJ2-1; D not certain. This CDR3 contains 14 residues. Germline values: CDR1 LGHNT, CDR2 FRNRAP. The V end was cut by 3 bases, the J end by 0 bases, with 6 bases between. CDR3 coding DNA: TGTGCTAGTGGTTTAGAAAGCTCCTACAATGAGCAGTTCTTC. It translates to CASGLESSYNEQFF.

This clonotype has ten or more counts. The chain links TRBV20-1 to TRBJ2-3; 11 nucleotides line up with TRBD2. Germline CDR1 and CDR2: DFQATT and SNEGSKA (reference sequence). The CDR3 has 14 amino acids. With 5 bases clipped from V and 5 bases from J, the junction kept 6 bases outside the gene matches. CDR3 DNA: TGCAGTGCTGTACTAGCGGGAGTCAGAGATACGCAGTATTTT. Translated: CSAVLAGVRDTQYF.

This clonotype was recorded a few times. The rearrangement joins TRBV6-2 or TRBV6-3 to TRBJ1-5, with D unclear. Germline lookup yields CDR1 MNHEY and CDR2 SVGEGT. This CDR3 spans 13 amino acids. V dropped 8 bases and J dropped 7 bases, with 15 bases sitting between them. The CDR3 nucleotides are TGTGCCAGCGGCCTCGTCCTTGTACAGCCCCAGCATTTT. Translating gives CASGLVLVQPQHF.

This clonotype was detected only a few times. The chain has TRBV20-1 and TRBJ1-2, with D possibly being TRBD1 (5 bases). The V and J ends lost 0 bases and 4 bases respectively, with 15 bases between them. Germline V lookup: CDR1 DFQATT, CDR2 SNEGSKA (reference sequence). This CDR3 contains 15 residues. CDR3 in amino acids: CSARDGGGGSYGYTF. CDR3 nucleotide sequence: TGCAGTGCTAGAGATGGGGGGGGAGGTAGCTATGGCTACACCTTC.

Many counts were recorded for this clonotype. The CDR3 DNA reads TGCAGCGGTTACGATCAGGGGGCCGGGACCCAGTACTTC. This translates into CSGYDQGAGTQYF. The chain employs TRBV29-1 and TRBJ2-5; 8 nucleotides agree with TRBD1. V shed 7 bases, J shed 7 bases, and the junction held 11 bases outside the gene matches. Germline CDR1 is SQVTM and CDR2 is ANQGSEA. This CDR3 comprises 13 residues.

This clonotype was counted at least ten times. The chain recombines TRBV20-1 with TRBJ2-3; no reliable D call. V was shortened by 1 base and J by 2 bases, with 13 bases between the two germline ends. CDR1 and CDR2 from the germline V gene are DFQATT and SNEGSKA (reference sequence). CDR3 length: 15 residues. In DNA, the CDR3 is TGCAGTGCTAGAGTAGCTGTCGGTAACACAGATACGCAGTATTTT. Its translation is CSARVAVGNTDTQYF.

The J gene is TRBJ2-7, the V gene TRBV12-3 or TRBV12-4; D may be TRBD2 (5 bases). The length of the CDR3 is 16 residues. The V end lost 1 base, the J end lost 5 bases, and 18 bases lay between the germline ends. The DNA for the CDR3 is TGTGCCAGCAGTTTAGTCTTGAACCAGAGGGCCAACGAGCAGTACTTC. Translation: CASSLVLNQRANEQYF.

This clonotype was seen repeatedly, ten times or more. The J gene is TRBJ2-7, the V gene TRBV6-1; 8 bases line up with TRBD1. In germline, CDR1 is MNHNS, CDR2 SASEGT. This CDR3 region has 14 residues. J gave up 2 bases and V 4 bases, and 4 bases lay outside the gene matches. CDR3 bases: TGTGCCAGCAGTGGGGGGACAGGTACCTACGAGCAGTACTTC. It encodes CASSGGTGTYEQYF.

Here the CDR3 DNA reads TGTGCCAGCAGTCTCAGTATGAACACTGAAGCTTTCTTT. Its protein is CASSLSMNTEAFF. J is TRBJ1-1 and V is TRBV6-4, with D unclear. Germline V CDR1 and CDR2: MRHNA, SNTAGT. The length of the CDR3 is 13 residues. Trimming took 5 bases from V and 0 from J, leaving 7 bases between them.

This sequence joins TRBV20-1 and TRBJ2-5; 12 nucleotides match TRBD2. The CDR3 is 15 residues long. In germline, CDR1 is DFQATT, CDR2 SNEGSKA (reference sequence). J was trimmed by 1 base and V by 5 bases; bases with no gene match: 5. Here the CDR3 DNA reads TGCAGTGCTGGAGGACTAGCGGGATCCCAAGAGACCCAGTACTTC. This sequence encodes CSAGGLAGSQETQYF.

In this sample, this clonotype turned up a few times. The rearrangement links TRBV11-1 to TRBJ2-3; D unresolved. The V end was cut by 8 bases, the J end by 0 bases, with 3 bases between. In germline, CDR1 is SGHAT, CDR2 FQDESV (reference sequence). The CDR3 is made up of 11 amino acids. Here the CDR3 DNA reads TGTGCCAGCGGAAGCACAGATACGCAGTATTTT. Translation: CASGSTDTQYF.

As concerns this clonotype: A read error may produce the germline difference seen at one junction end. J is TRBJ1-5 and V is TRBV4-3, with unresolved D. This CDR3 has 16 residues. Germline V CDR1 and CDR2: LGHNA, YSLEER. The CDR3 coding sequence is TGCGCCAGCAGCCAGGAACCGGTTGAGTCCAATCAGCTCCAGCATTTT. This codes for CASSQEPVESNQLQHF.

This clonotype was counted ten times or more. The chain combines TRBV20-1 with TRBJ2-3; 15 positions match TRBD2. The germline CDR1 and CDR2 sequences are DFQATT and SNEGSKA (reference sequence). The length of the CDR3 is 14 residues. The CDR3 DNA reads as TGCAGCGGGACTAGCGGGGGGAGCACAGATACGCAGTATTTT. Its translation is CSGTSGGSTDTQYF.

The J gene is TRBJ2-7, the V gene TRBV15, with 10 bases fitting TRBD2. Germline trimming cut 2 bases from V and 2 bases from J; bases unmatched to any gene: 9. The CDR3 covers 17 residues. Germline V CDR1 and CDR2: LNHNV, YYDKDF (reference sequence). For the CDR3, the DNA is TGTGCCACCAGCAGACGTGGGTTAACTAGCGGGACCTACGAGCAGTACTTC. Translation gives CATSRRGLTSGTYEQYF.

This clonotype was seen repeatedly, ten times or more. This rearrangement joins TRBV25-1 to TRBJ1-4; the D gene is possibly TRBD1 (6 bases). CDR1 and CDR2 from the germline V gene are MGHDK and SYGVNS. This CDR3 is built from 15 residues. Trimming took 0 bases from V and 4 from J, leaving 9 bases between them. This CDR3 reads CASSEYLQGNEKLFF. In nucleotides, the CDR3 is TGTGCCAGCAGTGAATATCTACAGGGTAATGAAAAACTGTTTTTT.

This clonotype was counted at least ten times. This chain connects TRBV4-2 to TRBJ1-1, with D perhaps matching TRBD1 (6 bases). V lost 0 bases and J 5 bases, leaving 16 bases between the germline ends. Germline lookup yields CDR1 LGHNA and CDR2 YNFKEQ. This CDR3 region has 16 residues. The CDR3 is CASSQDFRGGRTEAFF. Here the CDR3 DNA reads TGTGCCAGCAGCCAAGATTTTAGGGGGGGGAGGACTGAAGCTTTCTTT.

In its sample, this clonotype was seen a few times. The chain has TRBV30 and TRBJ2-1; 8 positions agree with TRBD1. CDR3 size: 12 residues. CDR1 is GTSNPN and CDR2 is SVGIG in the germline V gene (reference sequence). Trimming cost V 5 bases and J 7 bases; bases outside gene matches: 4. CDR3 protein: CAWGQGWNEQFF. The CDR3 nucleotides read TGTGCCTGGGGACAGGGCTGGAATGAGCAGTTCTTC. The variable domain in full, with the rest retrieved from reference TRBV30 and TRBJ2-1, is SQTIHQWPATLVQPVGSPLSLECTVEGTSNPNLYWYRQAAGRGLQLLFYSVGIGQISSEVPQNLSASRPQDRQFILSSKKLLLSDSGFYLCAWGQGWNEQFFGPGTRLTVL.

V is TRBV20-1 and J is TRBJ2-5; D not resolved. Trimming removed 0 bases at V and 7 bases at J, with 12 bases between. Germline assignment: CDR1 DFQATT and CDR2 SNEGSKA (reference sequence). This CDR3 is built from 13 residues. The CDR3 spells CSARDHRHRTQYF. The CDR3 coding sequence is TGCAGTGCTAGAGATCACAGACATCGGACCCAGTACTTC.

The table lists this clonotype with a few counts. This chain connects TRBV3-1 to TRBJ2-7; D is perhaps TRBD1 or TRBD2 (6 bases each). The germline V and J ends were trimmed by 2 bases and 0 bases, with 11 bases remaining between them. CDR1 is LGHDT and CDR2 is YNNKEL in the germline V gene (reference sequence). The CDR3 spans 15 residues. CDR3 loop: CASSQQWGASYEQYF. In DNA form, the CDR3 reads TGTGCCAGCAGCCAACAATGGGGGGCCTCCTACGAGCAGTACTTC.

Of note for this clonotype: A read error may be the cause here, since a much bigger clone is one base away. The CDR3 DNA reads TGTGCCAGGCAAGGGTCGAGCAGAAAAAATCTAGAGACCCAGTACTTC. It yields the protein CARQGSSRKNLETQYF. The genes are TRBV6-1 and TRBJ2-5; unclear D gene. Germline V gene data show CDR1 as MNHNS and CDR2 as SASEGT. The CDR3 sequence is 16 residues long. The V and J ends lost 9 bases and 4 bases respectively, with 24 bases between them.

This clonotype has a handful of counts. The J gene is TRBJ2-1, the V gene TRBV20-1; D call uncertain. Trimming took 6 bases from V and 5 from J, leaving 20 bases between them. Germline lookup yields CDR1 DFQATT and CDR2 SNEGSKA (reference sequence). The length of the CDR3 is 15 residues. This chain's CDR3 is CSAVSPAGADNEQFF. DNA for the CDR3: TGCAGTGCCGTATCCCCCGCAGGAGCCGACAATGAGCAGTTCTTC.

The sample holds many counts of this clonotype. This chain uses TRBV11-2 with TRBJ2-5, with a weak D call TRBD1 (6 bases). The germline V and J ends were trimmed by 3 bases and 1 base, with 9 bases remaining between them. There are 14 residues in the CDR3. Looked up from germline, CDR1 is SGHAT and CDR2 is FQNNGV. This chain's CDR3 is CASSLGAPQETQYF. CDR3 DNA: TGTGCCAGCAGCTTGGGGGCGCCCCAAGAGACCCAGTACTTC.

The CDR3 reads CASTDSYEQYF. CDR3 nucleotide sequence: TGTGCCAGCACCGATTCCTACGAGCAGTACTTC. The J gene is TRBJ2-7, the V gene TRBV28; D uncertain. CDR3 length: 11 residues. The germline V gene encodes CDR1 MDHEN and CDR2 SYDVKM. Trimming took off 7 bases at V and 1 base at J, with 5 bases between the two ends.

J is TRBJ1-5 and V is TRBV28, with 10 nucleotides matching TRBD1. This CDR3 comprises 21 residues. The germline CDR1 and CDR2 sequences are MDHEN and SYDVKM. Trimming at V came to 7 bases and at J to 5 bases, leaving 26 bases not matched to a gene. CDR3: CASNFNAALRDRGRGDQPQHF. DNA for the CDR3: TGTGCCAGCAATTTCAACGCCGCTCTGCGGGACAGGGGACGTGGGGATCAGCCCCAGCATTTT.

With respect to this clonotype: A read error may account for a junction end that differs from germline. The chain recombines TRBV30 with TRBJ1-1, with a weak D call TRBD1 (5 bases). CDR1 GTSNPN and CDR2 SVGIG come from the germline V gene (reference sequence). The CDR3 length is 15 residues. The CDR3 region has the DNA TGTGCCAGGAGTCACCTTGTACGGGGCGGCACTGAAGCTTTCTTT. Residues: CARSHLVRGGTEAFF.

Many counts were recorded for this clonotype. This chain links TRBV7-2 with TRBJ2-5; 7 nucleotides match TRBD1. The CDR3 spans 14 residues. The V gene's germline CDR1 is SGHTA and CDR2 FQGNSA. The V gene end was trimmed by 5 bases and the J gene end by 3 bases; junction bases not matched to a gene: 6. The CDR3 bases are TGTGCCAGCAGCCCCGGGACAGCAGAAGAGACCCAGTACTTC. Its protein is CASSPGTAEETQYF.

CDR3 sequence (DNA): TGTGCCAGCAGCACGCTAGCGGGGGCAGGCGAGCAGTACTTC. It codes for CASSTLAGAGEQYF. The V and J genes are TRBV13 and TRBJ2-7; 10 bases align to TRBD2. The CDR3 consists of 14 residues. CDR1 PRHDT and CDR2 FYEKMQ come from the germline V gene (reference sequence). Unmatched junction bases numbered 7, after V lost 5 bases and J lost 6 bases.

The CDR3 region is CASRIDIPPFNEQYF. The CDR3 coding sequence is TGCGCCAGCAGAATCGACATCCCCCCGTTTAACGAGCAGTACTTC. The V gene is TRBV5-1, the J gene TRBJ2-7, with D unclear. CDR1 is SGHRS, CDR2 YFSETQ, per germline. Trimming cost V 5 bases and J 5 bases, with 20 bases left between them. The CDR3 runs 15 residues.